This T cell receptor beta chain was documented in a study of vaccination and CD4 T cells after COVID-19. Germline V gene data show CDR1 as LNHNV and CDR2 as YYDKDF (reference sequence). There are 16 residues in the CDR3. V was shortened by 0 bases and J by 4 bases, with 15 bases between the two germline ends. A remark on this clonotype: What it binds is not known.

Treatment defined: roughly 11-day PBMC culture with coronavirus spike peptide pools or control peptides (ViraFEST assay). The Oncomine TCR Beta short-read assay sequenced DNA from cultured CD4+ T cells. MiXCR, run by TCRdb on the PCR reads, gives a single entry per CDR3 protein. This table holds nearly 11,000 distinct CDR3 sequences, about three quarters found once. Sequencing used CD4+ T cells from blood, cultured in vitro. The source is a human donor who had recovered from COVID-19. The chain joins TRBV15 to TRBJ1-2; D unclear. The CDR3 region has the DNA TGTGCCACCAGCAGAGATCCCGGAAGGGCGCTCTATGGCTACACCTTC. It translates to CATSRDPGRALYGYTF.